These 26 T cell receptor beta chains came from one sample sequenced in a study of patients and donors after allogeneic stem cell transplantation. Each CDR3 protein is one row after TCRdb ran MiXCR on the RT-PCR reads. Of roughly 880,000 distinct CDR3 sequences listed, 15% to 20% are singletons. Material for sequencing was blood, either unsorted or a sorted T cell fraction (not recorded which). These receptors were taken from a human donor who was either an allogeneic HSCT recipient or a stem cell or donor lymphocyte infusion donor (not recorded which). It is not recorded whose cells these are; they may come from a transplant donor.

This clonotype appeared once. The V call is TRBV5-6, the J call TRBJ1-3, with TRBD1 as a possible D gene (6 bases). Germline values: CDR1 SGHDT, CDR2 YYEEEE. V lost 3 bases, J lost 3 bases, and 16 bases lay in between. The CDR3 is 16 amino acids. CDR3 nucleotides: TGTGCCAGCAGCTCCGGATGGGGGGCGCGTGGAAACACCATATATTTT. It is translated as CASSSGWGARGNTIYF.

This clonotype was seen many times. J is TRBJ1-5 and V is TRBV20-1; maybe TRBD1 (5 bases). The CDR3 extends over 12 amino acids. Germline V gene sequence: CDR1 DFQATT, CDR2 SNEGSKA (reference sequence). V was trimmed by 7 bases and J by 2 bases, leaving 9 bases between them. In nucleotides, the CDR3 is TGCAGTGGGAGGGACGGCAATCAGCCCCAGCATTTT. Residues: CSGRDGNQPQHF.

This clonotype was found a few times. The V call is TRBV29-1, the J call TRBJ2-1; D call uncertain. The CDR3 is made up of 12 amino acids. Trimming cost V 3 bases and J 8 bases, with 11 bases left between them. Germline V gene lookup returns CDR1 SQVTM and CDR2 ANQGSEA. The CDR3 is CSVDSPWDEQFF. The CDR3 DNA reads as TGCAGCGTTGATTCGCCTTGGGATGAGCAGTTCTTC.

Only a few counts were recorded for this clonotype. The CDR3 region has the DNA TGTGCCAGCAGTTCACGACTAGCGGGGAGCTACGAGCAGTACTTC. Translated: CASSSRLAGSYEQYF. The chain recombines TRBV6-5 with TRBJ2-7, with TRBD2 matching 11 bases. The junction had 5 bases not matched to a gene; V was cut back by 4 bases and J by 3 bases. The CDR3 totals 15 residues. Germline CDR1 is MNHEY and CDR2 is SVGAGI.

V is TRBV7-6 and J is TRBJ2-7; maybe TRBD1 (6 bases). V lost 0 bases, J lost 7 bases, and 13 bases lay in between. Germline V CDR1 and CDR2: SGHVS, FNYEAQ. The CDR3 is 14 residues long. As DNA, the CDR3 is TGTGCCAGCAGCTTAGCCCCGGGACAACCAGAGCAGTACTTC. Protein product: CASSLAPGQPEQYF.

J is TRBJ2-7 and V is TRBV5-5; no definite D call. Germline assignment: CDR1 SGHKS and CDR2 YYEKEE (reference sequence). Trimming took 3 bases from V and 7 from J, leaving 14 bases between them. The CDR3 spans 13 residues. CDR3 sequence: CASSSTLFVEQYF. DNA of the CDR3: TGTGCCAGCAGCTCGACCCTATTTGTGGAGCAGTACTTC.

This clonotype turned up a few times. This sequence joins TRBV11-2 and TRBJ1-1, with D perhaps TRBD1 (5 bases). Germline CDR1 and CDR2: SGHAT and FQNNGV. CDR3 length: 15 amino acids. V lost 2 bases and J 3 bases, leaving 13 bases between the germline ends. CDR3 DNA sequence: TGTGCCAGCAGCTTATGGAAGGGCAGGGACACTGAAGCTTTCTTT. Protein sequence: CASSLWKGRDTEAFF.

V is TRBV24-1 and J is TRBJ1-2, with D possibly matching TRBD1 (5 bases). The germline CDR1 and CDR2 sequences are KGHDR and SFDVKD. CDR3 length equals 17 residues. Deletions cut 5 bases from V and 4 bases from J, with 22 bases between. CDR3 sequence: CATSVGGPGSSAYGYTF. In nucleotides, the CDR3 is TGTGCCACCAGTGTCGGTGGTCCAGGGTCATCTGCCTATGGCTACACCTTC.

This clonotype was found a few times. This chain links TRBV18 with TRBJ2-1, with TRBD1 matching 7 bases. This CDR3 spans 13 amino acids. V lost 3 bases to trimming and J lost 5 bases; unmatched junction nucleotides: 1. Germline-derived CDR1 and CDR2 are KGHSH and LQKENI. The CDR3 here is CASSPDRNNEQFF. For the CDR3, the DNA is TGTGCCAGCTCACCGGACAGGAACAATGAGCAGTTCTTC.

This rearrangement joins TRBV12-3 or TRBV12-4 to TRBJ1-1; D perhaps matches TRBD1 (6 bases). Between the trimmed V and J ends, which lost 8 bases and 3 bases, there was a span of 10 bases. This CDR3 has 12 residues. DNA of the CDR3: TGTGCCAGCGGGGCAGGGGACACTGAAGCTTTCTTT. Encoded protein: CASGAGDTEAFF.

Only a few counts were recorded for this clonotype. The chain employs TRBV6-1 and TRBJ2-1, with D tentatively TRBD1 (5 bases). V lost 5 bases to trimming and J lost 6 bases, with 14 bases between them. From germline, CDR1 is MNHNS and CDR2 SASEGT. The CDR3 length is 14 residues. In DNA form, the CDR3 reads TGTGCCAGCAGTCGTGACAGAAGCCTCAATGAGCAGTTCTTC. Residues: CASSRDRSLNEQFF.

This clonotype was observed a few times. The chain links TRBV12-3 or TRBV12-4 to TRBJ1-5; the D is unclear. The CDR3 runs to 15 residues. V lost 3 bases and J lost 2, with 11 bases in between. The CDR3 loop reads CASSFRSSGNQPQHF. In DNA form, the CDR3 reads TGTGCCAGCAGTTTCCGGAGTAGCGGCAATCAGCCCCAGCATTTT.

The chain is built from TRBV27 and TRBJ2-7, with D perhaps matching TRBD1 or TRBD2 (5 bases each). There are 13 residues in the CDR3. CDR1 and CDR2 (germline): MNHEY, SMNVEV (reference sequence). V dropped 4 bases and J dropped 3 bases, with 10 bases sitting between them. CDR3 protein: CASSSGPFYEQYF. The CDR3 DNA reads TGTGCCAGCAGTTCGGGACCATTCTACGAGCAGTACTTC.

This clonotype turned up a few times. The chain combines TRBV20-1 with TRBJ2-3; 7 nucleotides agree with TRBD2. The CDR3 loop spans 15 amino acids. Per the germline V gene, CDR1 is DFQATT and CDR2 is SNEGSKA (reference sequence). Trimming removed 6 bases from V and 6 bases from J; junction bases left unmatched: 15. CDR3: CSAIREAEIVDTQYF. CDR3 bases: TGCAGTGCCATCCGGGAGGCCGAAATCGTCGATACGCAGTATTTT.

This chain links TRBV5-1 with TRBJ2-7; TRBD2 matches 13 bases. Per germline, CDR1 SGHRS and CDR2 YFSETQ. There are 17 residues in the CDR3. Trimming removed 4 bases from V and 5 bases from J; junction bases left unmatched: 12. The CDR3 loop reads CASSDGLAGEKPHEQYF. In nucleotides, the CDR3 is TGCGCCAGCAGCGACGGACTAGCGGGAGAGAAACCTCACGAGCAGTACTTC.

In DNA form, the CDR3 reads TGTGCCAGCAGCTTTCCCGGCGTTTCGAATGAAAAACTGTTTTTT. Its translation is CASSFPGVSNEKLFF. This sequence joins TRBV7-9 and TRBJ1-4; unclear D gene. CDR1 is SEHNR and CDR2 is FQNEAQ in the germline V gene (reference sequence). The ends were cut back, 3 bases at V and 5 bases at J, with 13 bases in the middle. CDR3 length equals 15 residues.

This clonotype was observed a few times. J is TRBJ1-3 and V is TRBV20-1; D remains ambiguous. CDR3 length: 14 amino acids. Germline assignment: CDR1 DFQATT and CDR2 SNEGSKA (reference sequence). V shed 1 base and J shed 1 base, with 8 bases lying between them. The CDR3 region is CSARGPGSGNTIYF. CDR3 DNA sequence: TGCAGTGCTAGAGGACCGGGGTCTGGAAACACCATATATTTT.

V gene TRBV5-6 combines with J gene TRBJ2-1, with TRBD2 matching over 10 bases. The CDR3 length is 15 residues. Germline V gene lookup returns CDR1 SGHDT and CDR2 YYEEEE. J lost 6 bases, V lost 4 bases, and 7 bases had no gene match. In DNA, the CDR3 is TGTGCCAGCAGCATAGAGCGGGGGGGCCTCAATGAGCAGTTCTTC. It translates to CASSIERGGLNEQFF.

The chain combines TRBV13 with TRBJ1-2; TRBD1 might be the D (5 bases). V lost 6 bases and J 3 bases, leaving 26 bases between the germline ends. Looked up from germline, CDR1 is PRHDT and CDR2 is FYEKMQ (reference sequence). CDR3 length: 18 amino acids. CDR3 in amino acids: CASRPGPGSDGRDYGYTF. DNA for the CDR3: TGTGCCAGCAGACCGGGCCCAGGGAGTGACGGCCGGGACTATGGCTACACCTTC.

This sequence joins TRBV20-1 and TRBJ1-1, with 9 bases aligning to TRBD1. The CDR3 consists of 15 residues. The V and J ends lost 0 bases and 12 bases, in that order; junction bases with no gene match: 14. Germline CDR1 reads DFQATT; CDR2 reads SNEGSKA (reference sequence). The CDR3 coding sequence is TGCAGTGCTAGAGAAGGGGACAGGGAGAGGGTGGGGACTTTCTTT. Its protein product is CSAREGDRERVGTFF.

The chain couples TRBV19 to TRBJ2-3, with TRBD2 identical over 11 bases. Germline CDR1 is LNHDA and CDR2 is SQIVND (reference sequence). The CDR3 consists of 16 residues. V dropped 5 bases and J dropped 4; count of bases not matched to a gene: 8. Here the CDR3 reads CASSAQTSGTADTQYF. CDR3 DNA: TGTGCCAGTAGTGCCCAGACTAGCGGGACGGCAGATACGCAGTATTTT.

V is TRBV7-8 and J is TRBJ2-1, with D tentatively TRBD2 (6 bases). V was cut by 1 base and J by 15 bases, with 22 bases left in between. The CDR3 runs 15 residues. The V gene's germline CDR1 is SGHVS and CDR2 FQNEAQ. The CDR3 bases are TGTGCCAGCAGCTTAGGAGGCCTAGAGGCCGGGGGACGGTTCTTC. Residues: CASSLGGLEAGGRFF.

This clonotype was counted between two and nine times. The J gene is TRBJ2-3, the V gene TRBV20-1; D is tentatively TRBD1 or TRBD2 (5 bases each). This CDR3 comprises 14 residues. V lost 3 bases to trimming and J lost 0 bases, with 10 bases between them. Germline loops: CDR1 DFQATT, CDR2 SNEGSKA (reference sequence). The CDR3 coding sequence is TGCAGTGCTAGGGGGGAAACTAGCACAGATACGCAGTATTTT. This translates into CSARGETSTDTQYF.

This clonotype was counted ten times or more. The rearrangement links TRBV9 to TRBJ2-1; D is unresolved. The CDR3 runs 15 residues. Deletions cut 0 bases from V and 0 bases from J, with 7 bases between. Germline values: CDR1 SGDLS, CDR2 YYNGEE. CDR3 in amino acids: CASSVGESSYNEQFF. The DNA for the CDR3 is TGTGCCAGCAGCGTAGGAGAGAGCTCCTACAATGAGCAGTTCTTC.

This clonotype has a count of ten or more. The J gene is TRBJ2-3, the V gene TRBV6-4; a weak D match, TRBD1 (6 bases). The germline CDR1 and CDR2 sequences are MRHNA and SNTAGT. With 10 bases removed from V and 2 bases from J, the gap between germline ends came to 13 bases. The CDR3 spans 13 residues. This chain's CDR3 is CATRGSNTDTQYF. The CDR3 nucleotides are TGTGCCACGAGGGGGTCGAACACAGATACGCAGTATTTT.

V and J are TRBV24-1 and TRBJ2-2; D is uncertain. The CDR3 has 13 amino acids. CDR1 is KGHDR and CDR2 is SFDVKD in the germline V gene. The ends were cut back, 9 bases at V and 5 bases at J, with 12 bases in the middle. CDR3 protein: CATHSSLTGELFF. CDR3 bases: TGTGCCACCCACAGCAGCCTAACCGGGGAGCTGTTTTTT.